This TCR beta chain emerged from a study of brain T cells in children with intractable seizures. Trimming left V 1 base short and J 2 bases short, with 9 bases between. The CDR3 totals 14 residues. Germline CDR1 reads SGHTA; CDR2 reads FQGNSA. Profiled with immunoSEQ multiplex PCR; TCRdb holds only in-frame clones, not every one. The sample consists of some 64,000 clones, around 95% of them appearing once. This sequence originates from a boy in the first two years of life with focal cortical dysplasia and intractable seizures. The V gene is TRBV7-2, the J gene TRBJ2-7; D gene uncertain. The specimen comprised peripheral blood, sampled at surgery. The CDR3 loop reads CASSLGKAAYEQYF. The CDR3 region has the DNA TGTGCCAGCAGCTTAGGGAAGGCAGCCTACGAGCAGTACTTC.